These 17 T cell receptor beta chains came from one sample sequenced in a study of Ad26.COV2.S vaccination and SARS-CoV-2 variants. Sample treatment: 19 received Ad26.COV2.S at low or high dose, single or two shots; roughly five received placebo; per-sample allocation not given. The investigators took samples on day 63 after the first vaccine or placebo injection. Clones were read by immunoSEQ multiplex PCR, and TCRdb kept only the in-frame ones, dropping some. Among 440,000 or so clones, around 90% were seen once, and the ten largest hold approximately 4.3%. The sample in question was peripheral blood, obtained in a trial of Ad26.COV2.S vaccine versus placebo. Source of these receptors: a person between 18 and 60 years old who received the Ad26.COV2.S COVID-19 vaccine or a placebo.

V and J are TRBV27 and TRBJ2-7; 11 bases fit TRBD2. V was clipped by 5 bases and J by 5 bases; unmatched bases: 11. Germline V gene data show CDR1 as MNHEY and CDR2 as SMNVEV (reference sequence). The CDR3 runs 16 residues. CDR3 in DNA: TGTGCCAGCAGTCGTTACAGACTAGCGGGATCGGACGAGCAGTACTTC. This encodes CASSRYRLAGSDEQYF.

The CDR3 sequence is CASSPELKPRANPSGANVLTF. CDR3 in DNA: TGTGCCAGCAGCCCCGAGCTTAAACCGCGGGCGAATCCCTCTGGGGCCAACGTCCTGACTTTC. V and J are TRBV3-1 (or the pseudogene TRBV3-2) and TRBJ2-6; weak D call: TRBD2 (5 bases). Germline lookup yields CDR1 LGHDT and CDR2 YNNKEL (reference sequence). The CDR3 extends over 21 amino acids. The V gene lost 4 bases and the J gene lost 0 bases, with 25 bases spanning the gap.

This chain connects TRBV4-1 to TRBJ2-1; D may be TRBD1 or TRBD2 (5 bases each). Germline lookup yields CDR1 MGHRA and CDR2 YSYEKL. V was shortened by 4 bases and J by 12 bases, with 13 bases between the two germline ends. The CDR3 extends over 12 amino acids. This CDR3 is CASSPPQGRQFF. CDR3 coding DNA: TGCGCCAGCAGCCCCCCTCAGGGACGGCAGTTCTTC.

This chain's CDR3 is CASSHSDRGEQYF. DNA for the CDR3: TGTGCCAGCAGTCATTCGGACAGGGGAGAGCAGTACTTC. The V call is TRBV6-2 or TRBV6-3, the J call TRBJ2-7, with 9 bases identical to TRBD1. V dropped 5 bases and J dropped 7; count of bases not matched to a gene: 6. The CDR3 has 13 residues. Germline CDR1 and CDR2: MNHEY and SVGEGT.

The chain recombines TRBV5-1 with TRBJ2-2, with TRBD2 matching 10 bases. The germline V gene has CDR1 SGHRS and CDR2 YFSETQ. CDR3 length: 18 amino acids. The V and J ends lost 4 bases and 6 bases, in that order; junction bases with no gene match: 15. The CDR3 DNA sequence: TGCGCCAGCAGCCTCCCTTGGGCTAGCGGGAGTCGTGCCGGGGAGCTGTTTTTT. Protein product: CASSLPWASGSRAGELFF.

The genes are TRBV4-2 and TRBJ2-5; either TRBD1 or TRBD2 may supply D (6 bases each). CDR1 and CDR2 from the germline V gene are LGHNA and YNFKEQ. Between the trimmed V and J ends, which lost 3 bases and 5 bases, there was a span of 16 bases. This CDR3 has 15 amino acids. The CDR3 nucleotides are TGTGCCAGCAGCCACTCCGAAGGGGGGCTGGAGACCCAGTACTTC. This sequence encodes CASSHSEGGLETQYF.

The chain recombines TRBV4-3 with TRBJ2-7; a possible D gene is TRBD1 (6 bases). The CDR3 contains 13 residues. The ends were cut back, 1 base at V and 6 bases at J, with 10 bases in the middle. CDR1 LGHNA and CDR2 YSLEER come from the germline V gene. Here the CDR3 reads CASSQGEGGEQYF. In nucleotides, the CDR3 is TGCGCCAGCAGCCAAGGGGAAGGGGGCGAGCAGTACTTC.

The V call is TRBV7-9, the J call TRBJ1-5; 8 nucleotides align to TRBD1. The junction had 5 bases not matched to a gene; V was cut back by 4 bases and J by 3 bases. The CDR3 consists of 15 residues. Germline loops: CDR1 SEHNR, CDR2 FQNEAQ (reference sequence). CDR3: CASSWGTGFNQPQHF. The CDR3, as DNA: TGTGCCAGCAGCTGGGGGACAGGATTCAATCAGCCCCAGCATTTT.

In its sample, this clone was seen a few times. CDR3 residues: CASIARSYEQYF. DNA for the CDR3: TGTGCCAGCATAGCCCGGAGTTACGAGCAGTACTTC. V is TRBV2 and J is TRBJ2-7; D gene ambiguous. With 7 bases removed from V and 4 bases from J, the gap between germline ends came to 11 bases. Germline CDR1 and CDR2: SNHLY and FYNNEI. CDR3 size: 12 residues.

This chain uses TRBV5-5 with TRBJ1-5; D is unclear. The ends were cut back, 0 bases at V and 14 bases at J, with 6 bases in the middle. The V gene's germline CDR1 is SGHKS and CDR2 YYEKEE (reference sequence). There are 10 residues in the CDR3. The CDR3 DNA reads TGTGCCAGCAGCTTGGTTGTTAAGCATTTT. Translating gives CASSLVVKHF.

The genes are TRBV14 and TRBJ2-2, with D perhaps TRBD2 (5 bases). Germline CDR1 and CDR2: SGHDN and FVKESK. The germline V and J ends were trimmed by 1 base and 4 bases, with 16 bases remaining between them. The CDR3 is made up of 17 amino acids. CDR3 amino acids: CASSQGLAGFVTGELFF. The CDR3 DNA follows: TGTGCCAGCAGCCAAGGTCTAGCCGGGTTTGTCACCGGGGAGCTGTTTTTT.

The gene calls are TRBV19 and TRBJ2-2; TRBD2 is a possible D gene (5 bases). V lost 9 bases to trimming and J lost 2 bases, with 13 bases between them. The germline gives CDR1 LNHDA, CDR2 SQIVND (reference sequence). This CDR3 contains 14 residues. CDR3 in DNA: TGTGCCAGCTGTACGGGGAGCAACACCGGGGAGCTGTTTTTT. Its translation is CASCTGSNTGELFF.

The chain is built from TRBV15 and TRBJ2-1, with TRBD1 matching over 7 bases. V was pared by 0 bases and J by 7 bases, with 21 bases of the junction left unmatched. The CDR3 extends over 20 amino acids. The germline CDR1 and CDR2 sequences are LNHNV and YYDKDF (reference sequence). The CDR3 sequence: CATSRDPGMAGGFVENEQFF. The DNA of the CDR3 is TGTGCCACCAGCAGAGATCCGGGTATGGCAGGGGGTTTTGTGGAGAATGAGCAGTTCTTC.

The chain uses TRBV6-1 and TRBJ1-5; no clear D. The CDR3 is made up of 12 amino acids. Trimming shortened V by 2 bases and J by 5 bases, and 4 bases separated the two germline ends. The germline CDR1 and CDR2 sequences are MNHNS and SASEGT. The CDR3 nucleotides are TGTGCCAGCAGTGAATTGTATCAGCCCCAGCATTTT. It specifies CASSELYQPQHF.

V and J are TRBV29-1 and TRBJ2-3, with 8 bases that match TRBD1. CDR1 SQVTM and CDR2 ANQGSEA come from the germline V gene. V shed 6 bases and J 2 bases; nucleotides not matched to a gene: 10. The CDR3 runs 15 residues. Written as DNA, the CDR3 is TGCAGCGTAGATGGCAGGGGGCTTCTCACAGATACGCAGTATTTT. It yields the protein CSVDGRGLLTDTQYF.

V is TRBV18 and J is TRBJ2-2, with 9 bases fitting TRBD1. Germline trimming cut 3 bases from V and 4 bases from J; bases unmatched to any gene: 9. This CDR3 is built from 17 residues. Germline V gives CDR1 KGHSH, CDR2 LQKENI. CDR3 sequence: CASSPYTGQGVTGELFF. The CDR3 coding sequence is TGTGCCAGCTCACCCTATACGGGACAGGGCGTCACCGGGGAGCTGTTTTTT. The full variable domain, its missing parts supplied by reference TRBV18 and TRBJ2-2, is NAGVMQNPRHLVRRRGQEARLRCSPMKGHSHVYWYRQLPEEGLKFMVYLQKENIIDESGMPKERFSAEFPKEGPSILRIQQVVRGDSAAYFCASSPYTGQGVTGELFFGEGSRLTVL.

The chain employs TRBV6-5 and TRBJ2-2; TRBD2 matches at 10 bases. Germline V gene data show CDR1 as MNHEY and CDR2 as SVGAGI. V trimming: 6 bases; J trimming: 4 bases; junction bases outside the gene matches: 5. This CDR3 has 15 residues. The CDR3 reads CASRSLAGFTGELFF. In nucleotides, the CDR3 is TGTGCCAGCAGGTCACTAGCGGGATTCACCGGGGAGCTGTTTTTT.